Detailed here is one T cell receptor (beta chain). Its cognate antigen is unknown. TCRdb reprocessed the 5' RACE reads with MiXCR, giving one entry per CDR3 protein. The table has more than 300,000 distinct CDR3 sequences, under 8.5% seen once. This entry comes from a study of CD8 T cells in ankylosing spondylitis. General study points: The study identified a TCR beta motif of seven or eight highly homologous variants that appeared characteristic of ankylosing spondylitis blood.

The sequence came from a male donor with ankylosing spondylitis. The sample comprised blood, either unsorted or a sorted T cell fraction (not recorded which).

CDR3 in amino acids: CASSEGDYRDTQYF. CDR3 DNA: TGTGCCAGCAGTGAAGGGGACTACCGAGATACGCAGTATTTT. The V gene is TRBV2, the J gene TRBJ2-3, with 7 nucleotides matching TRBD2. The V segment lost 1 base and the J segment 5 bases; nucleotides outside the gene matches: 3. This CDR3 is 14 amino acids long. Germline V gene data show CDR1 as SNHLY and CDR2 as FYNNEI.